The sequence of this TCR beta chain was determined in a study of blood T cells in healthy people across ages. Study-wide results and caveats: The study found TCR beta diversity correlated strongly with naive T cell percentage. Naive CD4+ cell counts and diversity both ran higher in long-lived than in aged donors.

J lost 3 bases, V lost 3 bases, and 14 bases had no gene match. Germline V lookup: CDR1 MGHRA, CDR2 YSYEKL. The CDR3 has 19 residues. All donors came from Russia, were Caucasian and healthy, and spanned ages 6 to 90. On this clonotype: The antigen is not known. Just one base apart from a much larger clone, this may be a read error.

A second PCR of 7 to 11 cycles used a sample-barcoded 5' primer and a J-beta primer mix. With 12 random nucleotides, a template-switch adaptor tagged each individual cDNA molecule. TCRdb re-called the 5' RACE reads with MiXCR, one entry per CDR3 protein. Among around 790,000 distinct CDR3 sequences listed, 40% to 50% were seen once. The rearrangement joins TRBV4-1 to TRBJ2-1; 10 bases map to TRBD2. The sample consisted of blood. The clonotype comes from a man in his 60s in good health. DNA of the CDR3: TGCGCCAGCAGCCACCCGCTGGCTAGCGGGGGTCGCTTCTACAATGAGCAGTTCTTC. It codes for CASSHPLASGGRFYNEQFF.